This T cell receptor (beta chain) was observed in a study of T cell repertoires in cytomegalovirus infection. Study-wide context: Selection of CMV epitopes for the study included recently identified HLA-C-restricted and well-studied HLA-B-restricted ones. A matching HLA type, together with CMV infection, was signaled by public TCR beta signatures.

The germline V gene encodes CDR1 MNHEY and CDR2 SVGEGT. V gave up 5 bases and J gave up 2 bases; unmatched junction bases: 12. This CDR3 spans 16 amino acids. Details on this clonotype: Its antigen is currently unknown.

One entry per CDR3 protein, called by TCRdb with MiXCR from the reads. The sample has about 480,000 distinct CDR3 sequences, more than 30% seen once; the top ten hold roughly 15%. Study-level points and caveats: Clonotype analysis showed dominance of the ex vivo response by HLA-C-restricted CMV-specific TCR beta clonotypes.

This sample comprised cultured PBMCs, obtained from culture after CMV antigen stimulation. The TCR comes from a human donor in good health (CMV status not recorded). Some clones in this sample may be carry-over from other donors' samples. V and J are TRBV6-2 or TRBV6-3 and TRBJ2-7, with 7 bases lining up with TRBD2. This chain's CDR3 is CASSASRTGGPYEQYF. CDR3 nucleotide sequence: TGTGCCAGCAGTGCCTCCAGGACGGGAGGTCCCTACGAGCAGTACTTC.